The 32 T cell receptor beta chains below were found in one sample sequenced in a study of CD8+ T cells in alopecia areata. Reverse transcribed after extraction, RNA yielded cDNA as the sequencing template. Clones were read by immunoSEQ multiplex PCR, and TCRdb kept only the in-frame ones, dropping some. Of roughly 110,000 clones listed, about 60% are singletons. The treatment: oral pan-JAK inhibitor, 5-10 mg twice daily. The sample here was CD8+ T cells sorted from blood, taken at week 24, from a patient treated with tofacitinib. The receptors stem from a human donor with alopecia areata.

The chain carries TRBV30 and TRBJ1-1; D is perhaps TRBD1 (5 bases). The CDR3 runs to 13 residues. The V gene's germline CDR1 is GTSNPN and CDR2 SVGIG (reference sequence). The V end lost 3 bases, the J end lost 6 bases, and 14 bases lay between the germline ends. The CDR3 region is CAWSPGAGAEAFF. The CDR3 DNA is TGTGCCTGGAGCCCTGGGGCTGGCGCTGAAGCTTTCTTT. Full variable domain (missing parts from reference TRBV30 and TRBJ1-1): SQTIHQWPATLVQPVGSPLSLECTVEGTSNPNLYWYRQAAGRGLQLLFYSVGIGQISSEVPQNLSASRPQDRQFILSSKKLLLSDSGFYLCAWSPGAGAEAFFGQGTRLTVV.

V and J are TRBV23-1 and TRBJ2-3; no clear D gene. TRBV23-1 is classed as an ORF, of uncertain function. V was clipped by 11 bases and J by 2 bases, with 20 bases between them. This CDR3 has 15 residues. CDR3 sequence reads: CAPGTAEYFTDTQYF. The CDR3 nucleotides are TGCGCCCCCGGCACGGCAGAGTATTTCACAGATACGCAGTATTTT.

V usage is TRBV5-6 and J usage is TRBJ1-5; possibly TRBD1 for D (5 bases). The CDR3 length is 13 residues. Trimming left V 4 bases short and J 1 base short, with 6 bases between. Germline CDR1 SGHDT, CDR2 YYEEEE. CDR3 residues: CASSEGSNQPQHF. In nucleotides, the CDR3 is TGTGCCAGCAGCGAGGGGAGCAATCAGCCCCAGCATTTT. Looking up the rest from reference TRBV5-6 and TRBJ1-5 gives the full variable domain: DAGVTQSPTHLIKTRGQQVTLRCSPKSGHDTVSWYQQALGQGPQFIFQYYEEEERQRGNFPDRFSGHQFPNYSSELNVNALLLGDSALYLCASSEGSNQPQHFGDGTRLSIL.

The sample holds one count of this clone. The rearrangement joins TRBV27 to TRBJ1-1, with a weak D call TRBD1 (5 bases). Between the trimmed V and J ends, which lost 2 bases and 4 bases, there was a span of 11 bases. CDR1 MNHEY and CDR2 SMNVEV come from the germline V gene (reference sequence). The CDR3 contains 14 residues. For the CDR3, the DNA is TGTGCCAGCAGTTTAGGGGGTGGCGGCACTGAAGCTTTCTTT. It translates to CASSLGGGGTEAFF.

The chain recombines TRBV27 with TRBJ2-7; possible D gene TRBD2, 5 bases. V shed 5 bases and J shed 1 base, with 15 bases lying between them. CDR1 MNHEY and CDR2 SMNVEV come from the germline V gene (reference sequence). The CDR3 consists of 15 residues. The CDR3 protein is CASSPRELLSYEQYF. As DNA, the CDR3 is TGTGCCAGCAGTCCTCGGGAACTCCTATCCTACGAGCAGTACTTC.

The genes are TRBV11-2 and TRBJ1-2; 8 bases match TRBD1. There are 16 residues in the CDR3. Germline trimming cut 0 bases from V and 4 bases from J; bases unmatched to any gene: 7. From germline, CDR1 is SGHAT and CDR2 FQNNGV. CDR3 loop: CASSLDPTGAGYGYTF. In nucleotides, the CDR3 is TGTGCCAGCAGCTTAGATCCGACAGGGGCTGGCTATGGCTACACCTTC.

V usage is TRBV7-2 and J usage is TRBJ1-2, with 8 bases lining up with TRBD1. Germline V lookup: CDR1 SGHTA, CDR2 FQGNSA. After removal of 1 base from V and 8 bases from J, the junction contained 6 bases not matched to a gene. This CDR3 comprises 14 residues. CDR3 coding DNA: TGTGCCAGCAGCTTAGTGGCAGGGGGCGGCGGCTACACCTTC. Translation: CASSLVAGGGGYTF.

This chain joins TRBV7-9 and TRBJ2-4; D unresolved. With 5 bases removed from V and 6 bases from J, the gap between germline ends came to 14 bases. Germline values: CDR1 SEHNR, CDR2 FQNEAQ (reference sequence). This CDR3 is built from 14 residues. The CDR3 protein is CASSPALRLNIQYF. Written as DNA, the CDR3 is TGTGCCAGCAGCCCGGCTTTGAGACTAAACATTCAGTACTTC.

The chain joins TRBV30 to TRBJ1-6; 9 nucleotides agree with TRBD1. This CDR3 region has 15 residues. J lost 8 bases, V lost 3 bases, and 8 bases had no gene match. Germline V CDR1 and CDR2: GTSNPN, SVGIG (reference sequence). The CDR3 DNA sequence: TGTGCCTGGAGCCCCATGGGACAGGGTTATTCACCCCTCCACTTT. Protein product: CAWSPMGQGYSPLHF.

This clone came up a few times. The rearrangement links TRBV7-2 to TRBJ2-1; D unresolved. Germline values: CDR1 SGHTA, CDR2 FQGNSA. The CDR3 loop spans 14 amino acids. The V gene lost 1 base and the J gene lost 8 bases, with 12 bases spanning the gap. CDR3 loop: CASSLDSRMDEQFF. The DNA of the CDR3 is TGTGCCAGCAGCTTAGACAGCCGGATGGATGAGCAGTTCTTC.

CDR3 sequence: CASSQDISGGPREQFF. The CDR3 DNA sequence: TGCGCCAGCAGCCAAGATATCAGCGGGGGGCCACGGGAGCAGTTCTTC. This rearrangement joins TRBV4-3 to TRBJ2-1; the match to TRBD2 covers 9 bases. The CDR3 spans 16 residues. With V trimmed by 0 bases and J by 10 bases, 10 bases remained unmatched. Germline V gene lookup returns CDR1 LGHNA and CDR2 YSLEER.

The chain uses TRBV2 and TRBJ1-1, with D perhaps matching TRBD1 (5 bases). The CDR3 is 12 amino acids. The germline V gene encodes CDR1 SNHLY and CDR2 FYNNEI. V lost 9 bases and J 0 bases, leaving 8 bases between the germline ends. CDR3 sequence reads: CARRGLNTEAFF. The CDR3 coding sequence is TGTGCCAGGCGGGGGTTGAACACTGAAGCTTTCTTT.

Remarks on this clone: Other DNA sequences in this specimen translate into the identical CDR3. V is TRBV27 and J is TRBJ2-1; D remains ambiguous. From germline, CDR1 is MNHEY and CDR2 SMNVEV (reference sequence). Trimming took off 1 base at V and 8 bases at J, with 6 bases between the two ends. This CDR3 has 12 residues. The CDR3 nucleotides read TGTGCCAGCAGTTTATTGGGCGATGAGCAGTTCTTC. Translated, it gives CASSLLGDEQFF.

There are a few counts of this clone. The rearrangement uses TRBV19 and TRBJ2-7; 8 nucleotides align to TRBD1. This CDR3 has 15 amino acids. The germline V gene encodes CDR1 LNHDA and CDR2 SQIVND (reference sequence). Trimming took 5 bases from V and 3 from J; bases not matched to a gene: 9. The CDR3 region has the DNA TGTGCCAGTAGTGTCCACAGGGGGAAGGTCTACGAGCAGTACTTC. As protein: CASSVHRGKVYEQYF.

V and J are TRBV7-9 and TRBJ1-1; 9 bases map to TRBD1. V gave up 5 bases and J gave up 0 bases; unmatched junction bases: 13. Germline lookup yields CDR1 SEHNR and CDR2 FQNEAQ (reference sequence). This CDR3 is built from 18 residues. The CDR3 DNA reads as TGTGCCAGCAGCGAACCCGGGACAGGGCTGGGGTTGAACACTGAAGCTTTCTTT. It yields the protein CASSEPGTGLGLNTEAFF.

The chain carries TRBV30 and TRBJ2-7, with D tentatively TRBD1 (6 bases). CDR3 length: 13 residues. The V end lost 0 bases, the J end lost 3 bases, and 9 bases lay between the germline ends. Looked up from germline, CDR1 is GTSNPN and CDR2 is SVGIG (reference sequence). This CDR3 reads CAWSVSRGYEQYF. CDR3 bases: TGTGCCTGGAGTGTAAGCAGGGGCTACGAGCAGTACTTC. Supplemented by reference TRBV30 and TRBJ2-7, the full variable domain reads SQTIHQWPATLVQPVGSPLSLECTVEGTSNPNLYWYRQAAGRGLQLLFYSVGIGQISSEVPQNLSASRPQDRQFILSSKKLLLSDSGFYLCAWSVSRGYEQYFGPGTRLTVT.

There are a few counts of this clone. The rearrangement uses TRBV5-1 and TRBJ2-3, with 10 bases matching TRBD2. CDR1 and CDR2 (germline): SGHRS, YFSETQ. This CDR3 contains 17 residues. V shed 3 bases, J shed 4 bases, and the junction held 11 bases outside the gene matches. CDR3 bases: TGCGCCAGCAGCTGGCTAGCGGGGGCAGGCAGAGCAGATACGCAGTATTTT. This codes for CASSWLAGAGRADTQYF.

A few counts support this clone. This sequence joins TRBV7-8 and TRBJ2-1; the match to TRBD2 covers 10 bases. This CDR3 has 17 residues. Trimming removed 0 bases from V and 5 bases from J; junction bases left unmatched: 7. In germline, CDR1 is SGHVS, CDR2 FQNEAQ. CDR3 protein: CASSLASGGTPHNEQFF. For the CDR3, the DNA is TGTGCCAGCAGCTTAGCTAGCGGGGGGACGCCCCACAATGAGCAGTTCTTC.

This clone was seen a few times. This chain connects TRBV4-2 to TRBJ1-2; TRBD1 is a possible D gene (5 bases). Germline assignment: CDR1 LGHNA and CDR2 YNFKEQ. The V end lost 0 bases, the J end lost 4 bases, and 12 bases lay between the germline ends. The CDR3 contains 15 residues. CDR3 amino acids: CASSQDRGIGYGYTF. The CDR3 DNA is TGTGCCAGCAGCCAAGATCGGGGGATCGGCTATGGCTACACCTTC.

In its sample, this clone was seen a few times. The CDR3 region is CASSPSGSTYNEQFF. The CDR3 nucleotides read TGTGCCAGCAGCCCTAGCGGATCAACCTACAATGAGCAGTTCTTC. This rearrangement joins TRBV7-9 to TRBJ2-1, with 7 bases that match TRBD2. V was pared by 5 bases and J by 2 bases, with 6 bases of the junction left unmatched. In germline, CDR1 is SEHNR, CDR2 FQNEAQ (reference sequence). The CDR3 spans 15 residues.

V and J are TRBV29-1 and TRBJ2-5; D may be TRBD1 or TRBD2 (5 bases each). The CDR3 is made up of 12 amino acids. Trimming removed 4 bases from V and 1 base from J, with 7 bases in between. Germline values: CDR1 SQVTM, CDR2 ANQGSEA. The CDR3 is CSVVGGQETQYF. Written as DNA, the CDR3 is TGCAGCGTTGTTGGGGGCCAAGAGACCCAGTACTTC.

The gene calls are TRBV29-1 and TRBJ1-2; D gene unclear. CDR3 size: 13 residues. The germline V gene has CDR1 SQVTM and CDR2 ANQGSEA. V lost 7 bases and J 6 bases, leaving 18 bases between the germline ends. DNA for the CDR3: TGCAGCGCCTGGGTGGGAGGGTTACATGGCTACACCTTC. As protein: CSAWVGGLHGYTF.

This clone came up a few times. The chain combines TRBV11-2 with TRBJ2-5; maybe TRBD2 (5 bases). This CDR3 is built from 13 residues. Trimming shortened V by 5 bases and J by 4 bases, and 11 bases separated the two germline ends. Germline V gene sequence: CDR1 SGHAT, CDR2 FQNNGV. The CDR3 here is CASSPAGGETQYF. CDR3 bases: TGTGCCAGCAGCCCTGCGGGTGGAGAGACCCAGTACTTC.

This rearrangement joins TRBV10-3 to TRBJ2-7, with TRBD2 matching over 9 bases. The CDR3 extends over 16 amino acids. Losses at the gene ends were 4 bases for V and 3 bases for J; bases not matched to a gene: 10. Germline V CDR1 and CDR2: ENHRY, SYGVKD. CDR3 amino acids: CAISGSGGLGDYEQYF. The CDR3 DNA is TGTGCCATCAGTGGTAGCGGGGGCCTAGGGGACTACGAGCAGTACTTC.

V usage is TRBV6-1 and J usage is TRBJ2-1, with D possibly being TRBD2 (6 bases). Per germline, CDR1 MNHNS and CDR2 SASEGT. Trimming removed 5 bases at V and 0 bases at J, with 11 bases between. This CDR3 region has 15 residues. Here the CDR3 DNA reads TGTGCCAGCAGTCGGGACGGGAGCTCCTACAATGAGCAGTTCTTC. It codes for CASSRDGSSYNEQFF.

The chain is built from TRBV6-6 and TRBJ2-7; D remains unclear. The CDR3 totals 11 residues. V gave up 1 base and J gave up 10 bases, with 8 bases separating them. Germline V gene sequence: CDR1 MNHNY, CDR2 SVGAGI (reference sequence). This CDR3 is CASSYLSKQYF. The CDR3 region has the DNA TGTGCCAGCAGTTACTTGTCCAAACAGTACTTC.

This clone showed up just a few times. The chain is built from TRBV6-1 and TRBJ2-7, with D perhaps matching TRBD1 (5 bases). Trimming removed 3 bases at V and 3 bases at J, with 15 bases between. The germline gives CDR1 MNHNS, CDR2 SASEGT. This CDR3 is built from 15 residues. The CDR3 coding sequence is TGTGCCAGCAGTGATACTCCGGACATAGTCTACGAGCAGTACTTC. Amino acids: CASSDTPDIVYEQYF.

The chain has TRBV27 and TRBJ1-5; no clear D gene. The CDR3 has 15 amino acids. With 3 bases removed from V and 3 bases from J, the gap between germline ends came to 12 bases. The germline V gene encodes CDR1 MNHEY and CDR2 SMNVEV (reference sequence). The CDR3 DNA reads as TGTGCCAGCAGTTTCGGCACCGGGCCCAATCAGCCCCAGCATTTT. Translated, it gives CASSFGTGPNQPQHF.

Only a few counts were recorded for this clone. The chain has TRBV27 and TRBJ2-7; no firm D call. Trimming stripped 2 bases from V and 2 bases from J, with 10 bases between. CDR1 and CDR2 from the germline V gene are MNHEY and SMNVEV (reference sequence). This CDR3 is 14 amino acids long. DNA for the CDR3: TGTGCCAGCAGTTTAATCGTGCCCCCCTACGAGCAGTACTTC. This encodes CASSLIVPPYEQYF.

V and J are TRBV29-1 and TRBJ2-7; D ambiguous. V was clipped by 5 bases and J by 4 bases, with 12 bases between them. The CDR3 covers 12 residues. Per germline, CDR1 SQVTM and CDR2 ANQGSEA. DNA of the CDR3: TGCAGCGTTCGAGGACCCCTATACGAGCAGTACTTC. Protein sequence: CSVRGPLYEQYF.

The rearrangement uses TRBV5-6 and TRBJ2-1; the match to TRBD2 covers 8 bases. After removal of 1 base from V and 7 bases from J, the junction contained 7 bases not matched to a gene. Germline values: CDR1 SGHDT, CDR2 YYEEEE. This CDR3 comprises 15 residues. The CDR3 DNA is TGTGCCAGCAGCTTGAGTATAGCGGGGTTAAATGAGCAGTTCTTC. This codes for CASSLSIAGLNEQFF.

The V and J genes are TRBV10-2 and TRBJ2-2, with D perhaps TRBD1 or TRBD2 (5 bases each). This CDR3 has 16 residues. Germline CDR1 WSHSY, CDR2 SAAADI. Trimming left V 6 bases short and J 4 bases short, with 18 bases between. In nucleotides, the CDR3 is TGCGCCAGCAGCTCGACAGAGGGCAGCACCACCGGGGAGCTGTTTTTT. Protein product: CASSSTEGSTTGELFF.